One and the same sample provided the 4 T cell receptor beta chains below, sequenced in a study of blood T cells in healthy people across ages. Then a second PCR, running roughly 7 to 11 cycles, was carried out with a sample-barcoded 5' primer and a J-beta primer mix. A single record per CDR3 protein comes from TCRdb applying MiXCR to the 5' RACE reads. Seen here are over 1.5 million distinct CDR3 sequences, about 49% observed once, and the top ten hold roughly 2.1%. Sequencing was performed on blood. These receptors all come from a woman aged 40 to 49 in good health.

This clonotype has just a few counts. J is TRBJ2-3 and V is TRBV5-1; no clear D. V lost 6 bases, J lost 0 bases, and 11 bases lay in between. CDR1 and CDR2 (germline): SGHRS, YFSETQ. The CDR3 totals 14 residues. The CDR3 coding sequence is TGCGCCAGCAAGCCCTCTCCTAGCACAGATACGCAGTATTTT. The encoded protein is CASKPSPSTDTQYF.

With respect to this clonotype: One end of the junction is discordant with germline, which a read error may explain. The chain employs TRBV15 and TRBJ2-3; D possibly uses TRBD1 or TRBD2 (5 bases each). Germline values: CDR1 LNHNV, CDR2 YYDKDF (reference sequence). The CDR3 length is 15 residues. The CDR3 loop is CAISGPGTLWDTQYF. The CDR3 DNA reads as TGTGCCATCAGCGGTCCCGGGACCCTATGGGATACGCAGTATTTT.

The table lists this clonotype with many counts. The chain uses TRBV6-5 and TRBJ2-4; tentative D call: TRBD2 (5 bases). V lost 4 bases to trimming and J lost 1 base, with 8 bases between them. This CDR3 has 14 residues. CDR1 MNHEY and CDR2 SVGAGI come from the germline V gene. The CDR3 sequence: CASSSRGAKNIQYF. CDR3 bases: TGTGCCAGCAGTTCCCGCGGGGCCAAAAACATTCAGTACTTC.

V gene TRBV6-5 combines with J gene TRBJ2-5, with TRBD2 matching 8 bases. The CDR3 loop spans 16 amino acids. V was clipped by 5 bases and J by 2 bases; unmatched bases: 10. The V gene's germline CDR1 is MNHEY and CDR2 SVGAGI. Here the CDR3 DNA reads TGTGCCAGCAGTAACCGTGTTAGCGGGGAGCAAGAGACCCAGTACTTC. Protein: CASSNRVSGEQETQYF.